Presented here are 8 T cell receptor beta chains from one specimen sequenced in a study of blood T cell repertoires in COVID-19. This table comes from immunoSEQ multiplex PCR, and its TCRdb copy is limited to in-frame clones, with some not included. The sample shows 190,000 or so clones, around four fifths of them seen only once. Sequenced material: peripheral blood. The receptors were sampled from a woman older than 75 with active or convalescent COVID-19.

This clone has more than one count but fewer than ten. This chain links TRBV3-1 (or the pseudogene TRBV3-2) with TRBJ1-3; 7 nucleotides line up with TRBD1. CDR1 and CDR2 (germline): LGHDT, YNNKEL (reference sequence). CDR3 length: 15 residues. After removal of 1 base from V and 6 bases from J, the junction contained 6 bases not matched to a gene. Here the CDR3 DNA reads TGTGCCAGCAGCCAAGTCTCAGGGGGACTAAACACCATATATTTT. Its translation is CASSQVSGGLNTIYF.

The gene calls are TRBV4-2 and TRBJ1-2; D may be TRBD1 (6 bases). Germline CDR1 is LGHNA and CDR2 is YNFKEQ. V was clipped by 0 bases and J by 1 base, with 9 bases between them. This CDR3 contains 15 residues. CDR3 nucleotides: TGTGCCAGCAGCCAAGACGGCAGGGGTAACTATGGCTACACCTTC. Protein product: CASSQDGRGNYGYTF.

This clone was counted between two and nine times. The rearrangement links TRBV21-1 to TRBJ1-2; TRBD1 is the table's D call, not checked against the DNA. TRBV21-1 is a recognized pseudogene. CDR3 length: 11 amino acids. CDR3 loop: CASDRVYGYTF. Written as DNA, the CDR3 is TGTGCCAGCGACAGGGTTTATGGCTACACCTTC.

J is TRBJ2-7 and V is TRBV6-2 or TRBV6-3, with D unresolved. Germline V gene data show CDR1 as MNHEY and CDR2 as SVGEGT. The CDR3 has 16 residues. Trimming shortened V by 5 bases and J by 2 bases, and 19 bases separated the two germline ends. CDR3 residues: CASSVLAQDAPYEQYF. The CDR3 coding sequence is TGTGCCAGCAGTGTCTTGGCCCAAGATGCCCCCTACGAGCAGTACTTC.

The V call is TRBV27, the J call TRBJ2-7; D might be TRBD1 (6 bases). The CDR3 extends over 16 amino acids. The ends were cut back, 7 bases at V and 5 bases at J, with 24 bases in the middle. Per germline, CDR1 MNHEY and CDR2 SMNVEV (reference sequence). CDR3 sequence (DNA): TGTGCCAGCACCCCCTTGGCCAACGACGGACAGAACGAGCAGTACTTC. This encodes CASTPLANDGQNEQYF.

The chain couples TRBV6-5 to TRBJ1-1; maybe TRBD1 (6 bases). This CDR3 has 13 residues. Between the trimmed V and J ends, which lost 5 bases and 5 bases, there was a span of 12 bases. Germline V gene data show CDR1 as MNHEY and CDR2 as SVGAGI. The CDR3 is CASSPQGGTEAFF. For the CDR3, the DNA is TGTGCCAGCAGTCCACAGGGAGGGACTGAAGCTTTCTTT.

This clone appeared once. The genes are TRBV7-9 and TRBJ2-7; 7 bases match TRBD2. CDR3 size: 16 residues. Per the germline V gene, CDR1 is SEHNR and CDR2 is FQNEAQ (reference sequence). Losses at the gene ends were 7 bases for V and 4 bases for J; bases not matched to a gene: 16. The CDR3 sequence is CASTAWGSGGPYEQYF. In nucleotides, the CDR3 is TGTGCCAGCACTGCGTGGGGGTCGGGGGGTCCTTACGAGCAGTACTTC.

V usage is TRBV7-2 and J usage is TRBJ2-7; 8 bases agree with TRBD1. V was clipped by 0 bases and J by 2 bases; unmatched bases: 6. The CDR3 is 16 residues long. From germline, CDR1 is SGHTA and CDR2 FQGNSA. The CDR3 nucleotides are TGTGCCAGCAGCTTAGCATATGGGACAGGAGCCTACGAGCAGTACTTC. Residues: CASSLAYGTGAYEQYF.